A selection of T cell receptor beta chains follows, all from one sample in a study of Tregs in tolerant kidney transplant recipients. Some clones are missing from TCRdb's copy, which holds only in-frame ones; the method was immunoSEQ multiplex PCR. The sample has 110,000 or so clones, about 90% seen once. The sequencing sample was made of CD4+ T cells from blood. Receptors were obtained from a human donor in good health. The CDR3 runs from the conserved cysteine through the conserved F or W. Each record gives: J gene, clone size, D gene, V gene, CDR3 DNA, CDR3 protein. D genes are given only for firm matches. The size of a clone is reported for some rows only, either as once, few or many, or as a class for expanded clones.

>TRBJ2-3|.|.|TRBV7-7
TGTGCTAGCAGCTACGGGGTCCGAGATACGCAGTATTTT
CASSYGVRDTQYF
>TRBJ1-6|once|.|TRBV19
TGTGCCAGTACGTCAGGGAATAATTCACCCCTCCACTTT
CASTSGNNSPLHF
>TRBJ1-5|few|TRBD1|TRBV2
TGTGCCAGCAGGGAAAGGGGGCAGGGTCAGCCCCAGCATTTT
CASRERGQGQPQHF
>TRBJ2-1|.|TRBD2|TRBV5-1
TGCGCCAGCATCGACGTGGCGGGGGGAAACAATGAGCAGTTCTTC
CASIDVAGGNNEQFF
>TRBJ1-2|.|.|TRBV6-5
TGTGCCAGCGGCGCCGTGACCTCAGGGAGGGGCTACACCTTC
CASGAVTSGRGYTF
>TRBJ2-7|.|.|TRBV5-1
TGCGCCAGCAGCTTGCCAGGGAAGCAGTACTTC
CASSLPGKQYF
>TRBJ1-6|.|TRBD1|TRBV10-3
TGTGCCATCACAGGGGGACCCCTGGGGTATAATTCACCCCTCCACTTT
CAITGGPLGYNSPLHF
>TRBJ1-5|.|.|TRBV18
TGTGCCAGCTCTACTGCCCAGCTTCACAATCAGCCCCAGCATTTT
CASSTAQLHNQPQHF
>TRBJ2-1|.|TRBD2|TRBV30
TGTGCCTGGGCCCCTGGGACTACGTACAATGAGCAGTTCTTC
CAWAPGTTYNEQFF
>TRBJ2-5|once|.|TRBV7-2
TGTGCCAGCAGTCCAACACTGGAGACCCAGTACTTC
CASSPTLETQYF
>TRBJ2-1|.|.|TRBV4-1
TGCGCCAGCAGCCAAGATCGATCAGACGGGAGACTTCATGAGCAGTTCTTC
CASSQDRSDGRLHEQFF
>TRBJ1-4|few|TRBD1|TRBV19
TGTGCCAGTAGTATGGGACAGGGGGTCGGTGTTGGGGAAAAACTGTTTTTT
CASSMGQGVGVGEKLFF
>TRBJ2-2|.|TRBD1|TRBV9
TGTGCCAGCAGCGTAGTTGGACAGGGCACCGGGGAGCTGTTTTTT
CASSVVGQGTGELFF
>TRBJ1-2|once|TRBD1|TRBV7-3
TGTGCCAGCAGTTTACAGGGGGCGCGGGGCTACACCTTC
CASSLQGARGYTF
>TRBJ1-1|.|.|TRBV10-3
TGTGCCATCAGTTTCAACAGGGACACTGAAGCTTTCTTT
CAISFNRDTEAFF
>TRBJ1-2|.|.|TRBV19
TGTGCCAGTAGTATCCGAGAGAGGTCCTCGGGTTACACCTTC
CASSIRERSSGYTF
>TRBJ1-6|.|TRBD1|TRBV5-1
TGCGCCAGCAGCTCCCGGACAGGCGACTCACCCCTCCACTTT
CASSSRTGDSPLHF
>TRBJ2-3|.|.|TRBV11-2
TGTGCCAGCAGCTTAGTTGGGTTGGCCAGCACAGATACGCAGTATTTT
CASSLVGLASTDTQYF
>TRBJ2-5|.|TRBD2|TRBV7-2
TGTGCCAGCAGTCGGAGCGGGAGAAGGGAGACCCAGTACTTC
CASSRSGRRETQYF
>TRBJ2-3|.|TRBD2|TRBV9
TGTGCCAGCAGCGTAGAGGGAACTAGCGGGAGATTCACAGATACGCAGTATTTT
CASSVEGTSGRFTDTQYF
>TRBJ2-6|once|.|TRBV27
TGTGCCAGCAGTTTAAAGGTCATACGTTCTGGGGCCAACGTCCTGACTTTC
CASSLKVIRSGANVLTF
>TRBJ1-3|.|.|TRBV6-6
TGTGCCAGCAGATTAATACCGGGTTCCAGACGGAACACCATATATTTT
CASRLIPGSRRNTIYF
>TRBJ2-5|.|.|TRBV10-3
TGTGCCATCAGCTTTTCACAGCTTGAGACCCAGTACTTC
CAISFSQLETQYF